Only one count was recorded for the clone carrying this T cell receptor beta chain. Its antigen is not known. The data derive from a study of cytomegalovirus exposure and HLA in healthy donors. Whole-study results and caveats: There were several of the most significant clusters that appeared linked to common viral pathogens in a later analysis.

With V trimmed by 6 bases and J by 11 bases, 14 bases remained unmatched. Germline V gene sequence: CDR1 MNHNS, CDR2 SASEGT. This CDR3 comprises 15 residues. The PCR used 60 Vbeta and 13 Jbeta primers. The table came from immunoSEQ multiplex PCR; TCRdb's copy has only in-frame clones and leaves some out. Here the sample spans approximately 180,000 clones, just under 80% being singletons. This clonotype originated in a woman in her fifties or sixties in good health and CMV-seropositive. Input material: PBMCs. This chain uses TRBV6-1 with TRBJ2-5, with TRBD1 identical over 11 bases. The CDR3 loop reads CASRPGQGVLSEQYF. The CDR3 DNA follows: TGTGCCAGCAGGCCGGGACAGGGGGTCCTAAGTGAGCAGTACTTC.